Detailed here is one T cell receptor beta chain. Original processing notes: By means of reference gene primer amplification, nucleated cell counts were estimated. Assay used: immunoSEQ multiplex PCR; TCRdb lists only in-frame clones, some missing. That table furnishes V, J and clone size, whereas the DNA furnished D and trimming. The profile covers roughly 150,000 clones, with around 84% appearing a single time and 4.5% to 7.5% taken by the ten largest. The sample originates from a study of blood T cell repertoires in COVID-19. Across the whole study: Sources were T cells, B-cell-depleted T cells, or PBMCs; the material itself was cDNA or gDNA.

This CDR3 region has 16 residues. The sequence came from a man between 40 and 49 years old who had recovered from COVID-19. The sequencing input was PBMCs or T cells enriched from blood (not recorded which). The V and J genes are TRBV21-1 and TRBJ2-7; the table assigns TRBD1, which was not confirmed against the DNA. TRBV21-1 is annotated as a pseudogene. This CDR3 reads CASIFSRTGLTYEQYV. In DNA form, the CDR3 reads TGTGCCAGCATCTTTAGTCGGACAGGGCTGACCTACGAGCAGTACGTC.